These T cell receptor beta chains were read from a single sample in a study of cytomegalovirus exposure and HLA in healthy donors. Profiled with immunoSEQ multiplex PCR; TCRdb holds only in-frame clones, not every one. This table holds some 140,000 clones, over 70% found once. Sequencing was done on a sample of PBMCs. The origin of the receptors is a young woman in good health and CMV-seronegative. CDR3s include the opening cysteine and the closing phenylalanine or tryptophan. The D gene is left open where the match is weak. Clone size is given for some rows only: seen once, a few or many times, or a class if the clone is expanded.

d_call j_call v_call clone_size cdr3_aa cdr3_nt
NA TRBJ2-7 TRBV5-1 NA CASSLGLYEQYF TGCGCCAGCAGCTTGGGACTATACGAGCAGTACTTC
NA TRBJ2-2 TRBV2 once CASRAEPVELFF TGTGCCAGCAGGGCGGAACCCGTGGAGCTGTTTTTT
TRBD1 TRBJ2-7 TRBV4-2 NA CASSRLLRDRGLHSYEQYF TGTGCCAGCAGCCGACTTCTCCGGGACAGGGGACTTCACTCCTACGAGCAGTACTTC
NA TRBJ2-1 TRBV27 NA CASSPGYNEQFF TGTGCCAGCAGCCCGGGCTACAATGAGCAGTTCTTC
TRBD2 TRBJ2-5 TRBV5-1 NA CASSLAGGRGETQYF TGCGCCAGCAGCTTGGCCGGCGGGAGAGGGGAGACCCAGTACTTC
NA TRBJ2-7 TRBV7-9 NA CASSLDRAVTNEQYF TGTGCCAGCAGCTTGGATAGAGCGGTGACTAACGAGCAGTACTTC
NA TRBJ1-2 TRBV15 once CATSPSRGAYGYTF TGTGCCACCAGCCCGTCCCGGGGGGCATATGGCTACACCTTC
NA TRBJ1-3 TRBV7-8 NA CASSLAVGNTIYF TGTGCCAGCAGCTTAGCCGTCGGAAACACCATATATTTT
NA TRBJ2-4 TRBV6-5 NA CASRGAGEGIQYF TGTGCCAGCAGGGGGGCGGGGGAGGGCATTCAGTACTTC
NA TRBJ1-5 TRBV10-3 NA CAISEGGNLQHF TGTGCCATCAGTGAGGGAGGCAATCTCCAGCATTTT
NA TRBJ2-1 TRBV6-5 few CASSLYAGTGPNEQFF TGTGCCAGCAGTTTATACGCCGGGACTGGACCCAATGAGCAGTTCTTC
TRBD1 TRBJ2-5 TRBV5-1 NA CASSLALQGGETQYF TGCGCCAGCAGCTTAGCACTACAGGGGGGAGAGACCCAGTACTTC
TRBD2 TRBJ2-5 TRBV29-1 NA CSALGLAGVETQYF TGCAGCGCCCTTGGACTAGCGGGAGTGGAGACCCAGTACTTC
NA TRBJ1-3 TRBV19 few CASTYTGYGGNTIYF TGTGCCAGTACATACACAGGGTATGGTGGAAACACCATATATTTT
TRBD1 TRBJ1-3 TRBV30 NA CAWSPPPGGGNTIYF TGTGCCTGGAGCCCTCCCCCAGGGGGAGGAAACACCATATATTTT
TRBD1 TRBJ1-4 TRBV2 NA CASSRRGQDPNEKLFF TGTGCCAGCAGCCGCCGAGGACAGGACCCTAATGAAAAACTGTTTTTT
NA TRBJ1-1 TRBV18 NA CASSIRGENTEAFF TGTGCCAGCTCAATTCGGGGGGAGAACACTGAAGCTTTCTTT
TRBD2 TRBJ2-1 TRBV5-1 NA CASSKGLAVNNEQFF TGCGCCAGCAGCAAGGGACTAGCGGTCAACAATGAGCAGTTCTTC
TRBD2 TRBJ2-1 TRBV9 few CASSVRPSGSNEQFF TGTGCCAGCAGCGTAAGGCCTAGCGGGTCCAATGAGCAGTTCTTC
TRBD2 TRBJ2-5 TRBV19 once CASSPSGRETQYF TGTGCCAGTAGTCCTAGCGGACGAGAGACCCAGTACTTC
TRBD1 TRBJ1-1 TRBV9 NA CASSPYTGGHTEAFF TGTGCCAGCAGCCCTTATACAGGGGGCCACACTGAAGCTTTCTTT
TRBD1 TRBJ2-3 TRBV29-1 few CSVEGQRGRGGTDTQYF TGCAGCGTTGAAGGTCAGAGGGGGCGAGGGGGCACAGATACGCAGTATTTT
NA TRBJ2-3 TRBV2 few CASIAGRGDTQYF TGTGCCAGTATTGCGGGGAGAGGGGATACGCAGTATTTT
TRBD1 TRBJ2-7 TRBV5-4 NA CAVGQVGGEVQYF TGTGCCGTCGGACAGGTAGGGGGAGAGGTGCAGTACTTC
NA TRBJ2-1 TRBV29-1 NA CSVLRGGSYNEQFF TGCAGCGTACTCAGGGGTGGCTCCTACAATGAGCAGTTCTTC
TRBD1 TRBJ1-1 TRBV5-8 NA CASSDIRGYTEAFF TGTGCCAGCAGCGACATCAGGGGGTACACTGAAGCTTTCTTT
NA TRBJ2-1 TRBV19 NA CASSPTSGNNEQFF TGTGCCAGTAGTCCTACCTCCGGGAACAATGAGCAGTTCTTC
TRBD2 TRBJ2-1 TRBV29-1 NA CSASGRALIASYNEQFF TGCAGCGCTAGCGGGAGGGCCCTCATAGCCTCCTACAATGAGCAGTTCTTC
NA TRBJ1-2 TRBV6-1 NA CASSSGTHRDYGYTF TGTGCCAGCAGTTCCGGGACACATAGGGACTATGGCTACACCTTC
NA TRBJ1-5 TRBV6-4 many CASSPGSNQPQHF TGTGCCAGCAGTCCGGGTAGCAATCAGCCCCAGCATTTT
NA TRBJ2-7 TRBV12-5 NA CASAASGPGSGGGKQYF TGTGCTAGTGCCGCTTCAGGCCCTGGGTCAGGAGGAGGAAAGCAGTACTTC
NA TRBJ2-2 TRBV19 NA CASSPGEPGELFF TGTGCCAGTAGCCCCGGGGAGCCCGGGGAGCTGTTTTTT
NA TRBJ1-2 TRBV4-1 NA CASSQAGGNLRYGYTF TGCGCCAGCAGCCAAGCGGGGGGGAACCTCCGGTATGGCTACACCTTC
TRBD1 TRBJ1-5 TRBV6-1 NA CASSSDRAQPQHF TGTGCCAGCAGCTCGGACAGGGCCCAGCCCCAGCATTTT
TRBD2 TRBJ2-1 TRBV29-1 NA CSVATSGTYNEQFF TGCAGCGTCGCCACTAGCGGAACCTACAATGAGCAGTTCTTC
TRBD1 TRBJ2-7 TRBV27 NA CASTPLGQGRNEQYF TGTGCCAGCACTCCCCTTGGACAGGGGAGGAACGAGCAGTACTTC
NA TRBJ1-1 TRBV9 NA CASSVGGGGDTEAFF TGTGCCAGCAGCGTAGGGGGAGGGGGAGACACTGAAGCTTTCTTT
NA TRBJ2-1 TRBV20-1 NA CSAFLRDEQFF TGCAGTGCCTTCCTCAGGGATGAGCAGTTCTTC
NA TRBJ2-3 TRBV30 once CAWIERTQMYTQYF TGTGCCTGGATCGAGAGGACTCAGATGTATACGCAGTATTTT
NA TRBJ2-1 TRBV7-7 NA CASSSDLYNEQFF TGTGCCAGCAGTTCGGACTTGTACAATGAGCAGTTCTTC
TRBD2 TRBJ2-7 TRBV5-4 NA CASSSGPLAGQSEQYF TGTGCCAGCAGCTCCGGGCCCCTAGCGGGACAATCCGAGCAGTACTTC
TRBD1 TRBJ2-7 TRBV25-1 NA CASSGRGNPRQGIYEQYF TGTGCCAGCAGTGGTCGTGGAAACCCCCGACAGGGTATCTACGAGCAGTACTTC
TRBD1 TRBJ2-7 TRBV27 NA CASSVGDRGTEQYF TGTGCCAGCAGTGTTGGGGACAGGGGAACCGAGCAGTACTTC
TRBD2 TRBJ2-2 TRBV6-1 many CASSEKEAGAGELFF TGTGCCAGCAGTGAAAAAGAGGCGGGAGCCGGGGAGCTGTTTTTT
TRBD1 TRBJ2-5 TRBV19 NA CASSILTGNQETQYF TGTGCCAGTAGTATATTGACAGGGAACCAAGAGACCCAGTACTTC
NA TRBJ1-4 TRBV30 NA CAWSVGQAEKLFF TGTGCCTGGAGTGTCGGACAAGCGGAAAAACTGTTTTTT
NA TRBJ1-5 TRBV5-1 NA CASSLGPGGKDEPQHF TGCGCCAGCAGCTTGGGCCCGGGGGGTAAGGATGAGCCCCAGCATTTT
NA TRBJ2-5 TRBV2 NA CASSFGEIETQYF TGTGCCAGCAGCTTTGGGGAGATAGAGACCCAGTACTTC
TRBD1 TRBJ1-2 TRBV29-1 NA CSIRQGGYTF TGCTCCATCAGACAGGGAGGCTACACCTTC
TRBD2 TRBJ2-7 TRBV7-9 NA CASSARTSANPTVSYEQYF TGTGCCAGCAGCGCCCGGACTAGCGCGAATCCCACGGTCTCCTACGAGCAGTACTTC
NA TRBJ2-1 TRBV29-1 NA CSVTTGGEVRSSYNEQFF TGCAGCGTGACCACAGGCGGAGAGGTTAGGAGCTCCTACAATGAGCAGTTCTTC
NA TRBJ1-4 TRBV4-1 NA CASSQDQLEEKLFF TGCGCCAGCAGCCAAGACCAATTGGAGGAAAAACTGTTTTTT